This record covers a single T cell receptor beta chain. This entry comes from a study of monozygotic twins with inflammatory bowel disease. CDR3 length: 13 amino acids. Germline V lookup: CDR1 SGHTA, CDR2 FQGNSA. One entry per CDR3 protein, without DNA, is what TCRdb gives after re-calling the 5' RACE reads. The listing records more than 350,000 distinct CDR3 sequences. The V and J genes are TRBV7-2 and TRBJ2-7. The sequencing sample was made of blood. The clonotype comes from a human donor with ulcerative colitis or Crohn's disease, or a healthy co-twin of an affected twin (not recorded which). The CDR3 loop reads CASSLSWRYEQYF.